This T cell receptor (beta chain) was retrieved from a study of T cell responses to AZD1222 COVID-19 vaccine. The CDR3 is 15 amino acids. CDR1 and CDR2 from the germline V gene are MGHRA and YSYEKL. The V end was cut by 0 bases, the J end by 3 bases, with 12 bases between. Method: immunoSEQ multiplex PCR; TCRdb's copy keeps in-frame clones and lacks some. Among around 130,000 clones listed, roughly 90% were seen once. The sequence was collected from an adult in good health. The chain employs TRBV4-1 and TRBJ2-7, with unresolved D. The sample consisted of peripheral blood, taken on day 0 of AZD1222 vaccination. CDR3 amino acids: CASSQDTRRYYEQYF. The CDR3 DNA is TGCGCCAGCAGCCAAGATACAAGGCGATACTACGAGCAGTACTTC.